The rows below give T cell receptor beta chains drawn from one sample of a study of cytomegalovirus exposure and HLA in healthy donors. Produced via immunoSEQ multiplex PCR; TCRdb's table is partial and in-frame only. This sample's table reports some 28,000 clones. The specimen sequenced was PBMCs. The source is a man in his thirties or forties in good health and CMV-seronegative. Each CDR3 is given with its conserved first and last residue. The D gene is left open where the match is weak. Rows may omit the clone size; those that give it use once, few, many or a size class.

D	J	size	V	DNA	CDR3
NA	TRBJ2-7	NA	TRBV7-2	TGTGCCAGCAGCGCCGACACTGAGCAGTACTTC	CASSADTEQYF
TRBD2	TRBJ2-5	NA	TRBV28	TGTGCCAGCACCCGGACTAGCGGGAGTAGAGAGCAAGAGACCCAGTACTTC	CASTRTSGSREQETQYF
NA	TRBJ2-7	NA	TRBV19	TGTGCCAGTAGTAATAGGAGGGGGCGACAGAACGAGCAGTACTTC	CASSNRRGRQNEQYF
NA	TRBJ2-3	NA	TRBV4-1	TGCGCCAGCAGCCAAGCCTACCTAGCTGCCGTAGATACGCAGTATTTT	CASSQAYLAAVDTQYF
NA	TRBJ1-2	NA	TRBV19	TGTGCCAGTAGTATGGCCTTGAAGGGCCCCAGACTAGGCTATGGCTACACCTTC	CASSMALKGPRLGYGYTF
TRBD1	TRBJ1-5	NA	TRBV2	TGTGCCAGCAGTGATAAGGGGGCTGATCAGCCCCAGCATTTT	CASSDKGADQPQHF
TRBD1	TRBJ2-7	NA	TRBV27	TGTGCCAGCAGTAAATCCCGGACAGGGCTCGGCGAGCAGTACTTC	CASSKSRTGLGEQYF
TRBD1	TRBJ1-2	NA	TRBV18	TGTGCCAGCTCACCATCCAATAAGGACAGGGGGGGCTACACCTTC	CASSPSNKDRGGYTF
NA	TRBJ2-7	NA	TRBV11-2	TGTGCCGCAAGAGACAGAGAGACCTACGAGCAGTACTTC	CAARDRETYEQYF
NA	TRBJ2-7	NA	TRBV5-1	TGCGCCAGCAGCTTGGCCGGGGGCGGGGGTAGCTCCTACGAGCAGTACTTC	CASSLAGGGGSSYEQYF
TRBD1	TRBJ2-7	NA	TRBV18	TGTGCCAGCTCACCGACAGGGGTCTACGAGCAGTACTTC	CASSPTGVYEQYF
NA	TRBJ1-5	NA	TRBV19	TGTGCCAGTAAGGCAGGGTACCAGCCCCAGCATTTT	CASKAGYQPQHF
TRBD1	TRBJ1-5	NA	TRBV2	TGTGCCAGCAGTCCGTGGGGACAGGGGTCTGAGCCCCAGCATTTT	CASSPWGQGSEPQHF
NA	TRBJ2-3	NA	TRBV5-1	TGCGCCAGCGGGGACATCCAGCCCACAGATACGCAGTATTTT	CASGDIQPTDTQYF
NA	TRBJ1-3	NA	TRBV11-1	TGTGCCAGCAGCACGGGGTCCGGAAACACCATATATTTT	CASSTGSGNTIYF
TRBD2	TRBJ2-1	NA	TRBV5-4	TGTGCCAGCAGCCGGACTAGCGGGAGGGCTTACGGCAATGAGCAGTTCTTC	CASSRTSGRAYGNEQFF
TRBD1	TRBJ1-1	NA	TRBV11-3	TGTGCCAGCAGCTTCTTACGGGACAGGTGCTACACTGAAGCTTTCTTT	CASSFLRDRCYTEAFF
NA	TRBJ1-2	NA	TRBV10-3	TGTGCCATCAGTGTGTCCTCGGTTAACTATGGCTACACCTTC	CAISVSSVNYGYTF
NA	TRBJ1-2	NA	TRBV6-5	TGTGCCAGCAGTATTCGTCCGGACTTTAGCTATGGCTACACCTTC	CASSIRPDFSYGYTF
TRBD1	TRBJ1-4	NA	TRBV5-1	TGCGCCAGCAGCTGGAATGGACAGGGGGTAAATGAAAAACTGTTTTTT	CASSWNGQGVNEKLFF
NA	TRBJ2-1	NA	TRBV4-3	TGCGCCAGCAGCCAAGATTCCACTTCCTACAATGAGCAGTTCTTC	CASSQDSTSYNEQFF
NA	TRBJ1-1	NA	TRBV15	TGTGCCATCGGACTTACGAACACTGAAGCTTTCTTT	CAIGLTNTEAFF
NA	TRBJ2-1	NA	TRBV28	TGTGCCAGCAGCATAGGGTCCCTCTCTAGCGAGCAGTTCTTC	CASSIGSLSSEQFF
TRBD1	TRBJ2-3	NA	TRBV29-1	TGCAGCGCAGAACCGGGACAGGGTGTTTCATACACAGATACGCAGTATTTT	CSAEPGQGVSYTDTQYF
TRBD1	TRBJ1-1	NA	TRBV11-3	TGTGCCAGCAGCGACAGGGGAGTTACTGAAGCTTTCTTT	CASSDRGVTEAFF
TRBD1	TRBJ1-1	NA	TRBV4-3	TGCGCCAGCAGCCAAGAGGTACCGGGACAGCTGAACACTGAAGCTTTCTTT	CASSQEVPGQLNTEAFF
NA	TRBJ2-7	NA	TRBV5-6	TGTGCCAGCAGCTTGCGGGACTACGAGCAGTACTTC	CASSLRDYEQYF
NA	TRBJ2-5	NA	TRBV15	TGTGCCACCAGCAGACCGTGGGGGGGCGGTGAGACCCAGTACTTC	CATSRPWGGGETQYF
NA	TRBJ1-5	NA	TRBV2	TGTGCCAGCAGTGAAACAGGGAATAGCAATCAGCCCCAGCATTTT	CASSETGNSNQPQHF
NA	TRBJ1-4	NA	TRBV27	TGTGCCAGCAGTCCCGCAGCCTTTGGGCTTCTAAATGAAAAACTGTTTTTT	CASSPAAFGLLNEKLFF
TRBD2	TRBJ2-1	NA	TRBV9	TGTGCCAGCAGCACGACTAGCGGGGGGCCCTACAATGAGCAGTTCTTC	CASSTTSGGPYNEQFF
TRBD1	TRBJ2-5	NA	TRBV5-1	TGCGCCAGCAGCACTCAAGGGACAGGGCCCCAAGAGACCCAGTACTTC	CASSTQGTGPQETQYF
TRBD1	TRBJ2-5	NA	TRBV7-2	TGTGCCAGCAGCTGGGACAGCCAAGAGACCCAGTACTTC	CASSWDSQETQYF
NA	TRBJ2-7	NA	TRBV1	TGCACCAGCAGCCCTTCAGCGGGAGTCCCTCTCGAGCAGTACTTC	CTSSPSAGVPLEQYF
NA	TRBJ2-7	NA	TRBV7-2	TGTGCCAGCAGCTTCACATCCGGGAGATCGGAGCAGTACTTC	CASSFTSGRSEQYF
TRBD1	TRBJ1-1	NA	TRBV5-8	TGTGCCAGCAGCCTCAGGGGGAGAGAAGCTTTCTTT	CASSLRGREAFF
TRBD1	TRBJ2-7	NA	TRBV9	TGTGCCAGCAGCGTAGCTGACAGGGTACACGAGCAGTACTTC	CASSVADRVHEQYF
NA	TRBJ2-1	medium-sized	TRBV19	TGTGCCAGTAGGACGGACACCTACAATGAGCAGTTCTTC	CASRTDTYNEQFF
NA	TRBJ2-3	NA	TRBV6-5	TGTGCCAGCAGTTACCATGAGGCAGATACGCAGTATTTT	CASSYHEADTQYF
TRBD2	TRBJ2-3	NA	TRBV7-9	TGTGCCAGCAGCTCCCCTGGCGGGGGGGCGGGGACGCAGTATTTT	CASSSPGGGAGTQYF
NA	TRBJ1-4	NA	TRBV9	TGTGCCAGCAGCGTAGAAGACAGGCCTAATGAAAAACTGTTTTTT	CASSVEDRPNEKLFF
NA	TRBJ1-2	NA	TRBV29-1	TGCAGCTCTGAGTGGGGGGGGAGCTACACCTTC	CSSEWGGSYTF
NA	TRBJ1-1	NA	TRBV10-3	TGTGCCATCAGTGAGGGTCGGGGTAATGAAGCTTTCTTT	CAISEGRGNEAFF
TRBD2	TRBJ2-7	NA	TRBV4-1	TGCGCCAGCAGCCTCGGACTAGCGGGCTCCTACGAGCAGTACTTC	CASSLGLAGSYEQYF
TRBD2	TRBJ2-7	NA	TRBV28	TGTGCCACCGGGGGGGAGGCAACCTACGAGCAGTACTTC	CATGGEATYEQYF
NA	TRBJ2-2	NA	TRBV6-5	TGTGCCAGCCAATTGCTGGGGGCGTTCACCGGGGAGCTGTTTTTT	CASQLLGAFTGELFF
TRBD1	TRBJ2-7	NA	TRBV27	TGTGCCAGCAGATGGGGACAGGGCTCATCCTACGAGCAGTACTTC	CASRWGQGSSYEQYF
NA	TRBJ2-7	NA	TRBV18	TGTGCCAGCTCACCATCCCAAGAGTACGAGCAGTACTTC	CASSPSQEYEQYF